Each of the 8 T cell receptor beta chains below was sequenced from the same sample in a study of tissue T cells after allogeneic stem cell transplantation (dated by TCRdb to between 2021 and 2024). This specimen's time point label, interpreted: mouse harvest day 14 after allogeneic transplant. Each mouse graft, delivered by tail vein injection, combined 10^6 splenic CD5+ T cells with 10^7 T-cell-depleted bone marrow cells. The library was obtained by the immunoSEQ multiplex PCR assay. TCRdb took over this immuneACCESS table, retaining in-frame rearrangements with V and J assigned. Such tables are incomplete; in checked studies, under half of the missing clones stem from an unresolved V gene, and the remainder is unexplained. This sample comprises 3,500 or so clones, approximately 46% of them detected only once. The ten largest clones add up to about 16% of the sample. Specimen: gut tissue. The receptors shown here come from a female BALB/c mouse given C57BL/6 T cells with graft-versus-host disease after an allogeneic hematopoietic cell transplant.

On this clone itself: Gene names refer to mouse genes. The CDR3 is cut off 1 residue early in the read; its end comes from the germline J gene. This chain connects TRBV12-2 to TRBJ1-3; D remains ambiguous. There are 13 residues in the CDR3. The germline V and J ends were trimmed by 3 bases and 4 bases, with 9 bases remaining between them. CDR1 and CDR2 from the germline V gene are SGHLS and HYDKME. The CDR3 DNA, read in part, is TGTGCCAGCTCTTGGGCGGGAGGAAATACGCTCTAT. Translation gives CASSWAGGNTLY. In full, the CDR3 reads CASSWAGGNTLYF.

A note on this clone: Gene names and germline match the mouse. The CDR3 loop reads CASSLERGSAETLYF. Partial CDR3 DNA: TGTGCCAGCAGTTTAGAACGGGGTAGTGCAGAAACGCTGTAT. V usage is TRBV15 and J usage is TRBJ2-3; no definite D call. The read gets to within 1 residue of the CDR3 end, and the germline J gene fills in the rest. CDR1 and CDR2 from the germline V gene are SGHND and FRSKSL. V was clipped by 1 base and J by 0 bases, with 8 bases between them. The CDR3 is 15 residues long.

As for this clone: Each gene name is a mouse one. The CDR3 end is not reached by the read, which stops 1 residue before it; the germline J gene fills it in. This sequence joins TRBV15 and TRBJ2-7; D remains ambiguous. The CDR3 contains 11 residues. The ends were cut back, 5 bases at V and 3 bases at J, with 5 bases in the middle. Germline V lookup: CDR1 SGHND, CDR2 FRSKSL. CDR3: CASSKGYEQYF. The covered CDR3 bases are TGTGCCAGCAGTAAAGGCTATGAACAGTAC.

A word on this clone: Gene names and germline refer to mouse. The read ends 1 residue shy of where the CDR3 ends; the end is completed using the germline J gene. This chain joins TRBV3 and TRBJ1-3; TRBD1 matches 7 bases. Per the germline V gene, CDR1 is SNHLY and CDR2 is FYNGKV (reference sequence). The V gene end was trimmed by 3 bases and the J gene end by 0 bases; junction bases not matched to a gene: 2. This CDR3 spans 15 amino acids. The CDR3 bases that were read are TGTGCCAGCAGCTTGGGACAGAATTCTGGAAATACGCTCTAT. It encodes CASSLGQNSGNTLY. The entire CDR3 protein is CASSLGQNSGNTLYF.

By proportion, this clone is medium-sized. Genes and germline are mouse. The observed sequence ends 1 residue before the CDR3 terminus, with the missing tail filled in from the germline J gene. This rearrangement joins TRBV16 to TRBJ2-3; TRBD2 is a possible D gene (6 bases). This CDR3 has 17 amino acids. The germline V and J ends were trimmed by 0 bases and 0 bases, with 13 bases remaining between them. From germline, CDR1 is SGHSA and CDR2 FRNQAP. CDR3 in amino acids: CASSLDLSGVSAETLYF. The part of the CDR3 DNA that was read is TGTGCAAGCAGCTTAGATCTCTCTGGGGTTAGTGCAGAAACGCTGTAT.

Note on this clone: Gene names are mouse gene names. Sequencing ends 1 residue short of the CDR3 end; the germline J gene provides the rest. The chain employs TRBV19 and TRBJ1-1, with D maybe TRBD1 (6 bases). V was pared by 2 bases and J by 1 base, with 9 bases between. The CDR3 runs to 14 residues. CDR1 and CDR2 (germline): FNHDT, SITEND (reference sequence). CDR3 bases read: TGTGCCAGCAGTATCGAGGACAGAAACACAGAAGTCTTC. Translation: CASSIEDRNTEVF. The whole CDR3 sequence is CASSIEDRNTEVFF.

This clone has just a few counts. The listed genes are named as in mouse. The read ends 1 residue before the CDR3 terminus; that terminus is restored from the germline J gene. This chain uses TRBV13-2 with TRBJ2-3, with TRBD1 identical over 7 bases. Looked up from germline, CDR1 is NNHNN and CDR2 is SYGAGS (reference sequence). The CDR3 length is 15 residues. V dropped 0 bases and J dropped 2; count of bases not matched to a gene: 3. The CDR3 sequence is CASGDGGTVAETLYF. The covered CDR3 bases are TGTGCCAGCGGTGATGGCGGGACAGTTGCAGAAACGCTGTAT.

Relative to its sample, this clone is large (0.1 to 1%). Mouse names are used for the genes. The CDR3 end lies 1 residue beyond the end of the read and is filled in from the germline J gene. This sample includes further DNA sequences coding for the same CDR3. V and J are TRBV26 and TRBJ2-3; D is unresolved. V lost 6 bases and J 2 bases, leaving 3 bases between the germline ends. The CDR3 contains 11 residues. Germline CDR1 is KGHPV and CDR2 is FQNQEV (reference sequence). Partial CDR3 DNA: TGTGCCAGCAGCCTTGCAGAAACGCTGTAT. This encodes CASSLAETLY. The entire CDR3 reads CASSLAETLYF.